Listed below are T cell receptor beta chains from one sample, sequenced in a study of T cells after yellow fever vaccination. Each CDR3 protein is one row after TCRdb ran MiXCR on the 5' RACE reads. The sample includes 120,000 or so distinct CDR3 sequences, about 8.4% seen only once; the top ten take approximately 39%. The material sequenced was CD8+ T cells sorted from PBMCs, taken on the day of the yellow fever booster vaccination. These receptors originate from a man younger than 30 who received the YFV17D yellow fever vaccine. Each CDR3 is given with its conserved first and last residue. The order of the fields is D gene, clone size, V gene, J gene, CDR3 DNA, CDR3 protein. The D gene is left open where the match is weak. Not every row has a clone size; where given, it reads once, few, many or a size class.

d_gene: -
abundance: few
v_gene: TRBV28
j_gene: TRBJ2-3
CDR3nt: TGTGCCAGCAGCACCCCCTCGAGCGCAGATACGCAGTATTTT
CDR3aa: CASSTPSSADTQYF

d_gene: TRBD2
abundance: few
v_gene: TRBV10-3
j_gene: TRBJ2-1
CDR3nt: TGTGCCATCAGTGAGTCGACGACGCGGGGGGCCCGCAATGAGCAGTTCTTC
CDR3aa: CAISESTTRGARNEQFF

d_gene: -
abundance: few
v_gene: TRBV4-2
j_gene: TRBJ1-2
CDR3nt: TGTGCCAGCAGCCAAGAACAGGCCTATGGCTACACCTTC
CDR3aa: CASSQEQAYGYTF

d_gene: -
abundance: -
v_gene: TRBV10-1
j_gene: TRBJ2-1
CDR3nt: TGCGCCAGCAGTTTGTTGCGGGGCGCCTACAATGAGCAGTTCTTC
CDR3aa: CASSLLRGAYNEQFF

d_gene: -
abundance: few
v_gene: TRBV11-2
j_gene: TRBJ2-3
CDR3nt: TGTGCCAGCAGCTCCTACACGACACATAGCACAGATACGCAGTATTTT
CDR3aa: CASSSYTTHSTDTQYF

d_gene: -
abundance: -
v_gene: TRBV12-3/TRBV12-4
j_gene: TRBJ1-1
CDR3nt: TGTGCCAGCAGCCAGCGACCCTCGACCACTGAAGCTTTCTTT
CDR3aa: CASSQRPSTTEAFF

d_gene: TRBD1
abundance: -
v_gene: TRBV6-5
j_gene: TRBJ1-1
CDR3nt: TGTGCCAGCAGTCCCGGGAGGGCAGGGGGCCTGATGAACACTGAAGCTTTCTTT
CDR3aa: CASSPGRAGGLMNTEAFF

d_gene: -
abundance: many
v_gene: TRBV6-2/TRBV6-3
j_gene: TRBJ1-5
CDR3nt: TGTGCCAGCAGTTACAACGGGAATCAGCCCCAGCATTTT
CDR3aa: CASSYNGNQPQHF

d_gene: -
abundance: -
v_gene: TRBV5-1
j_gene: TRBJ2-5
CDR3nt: TGCGCCAGCAGCCGCTGGGCTCTAGAGGCTGGAGTAGACACCGACCAGGGGGAGACCCAGTACTTC
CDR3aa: CASSRWALEAGVDTDQGETQYF

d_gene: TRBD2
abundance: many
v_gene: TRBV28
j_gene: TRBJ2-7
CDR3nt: TGTGCCAGCAGTTTTGGCGGGGGGGGGTACGAGCAGTACTTC
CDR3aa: CASSFGGGGYEQYF

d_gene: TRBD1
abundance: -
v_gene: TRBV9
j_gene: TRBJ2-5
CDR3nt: TGTGCCAGCAGCGTAGGGGACAGGGGGCCCGTCTACTTC
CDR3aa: CASSVGDRGPVYF

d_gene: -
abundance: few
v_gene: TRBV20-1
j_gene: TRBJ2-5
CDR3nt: TGCAGTGCCGTCTATACTCTTAGGGAGACCCAGTACTTC
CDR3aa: CSAVYTLRETQYF

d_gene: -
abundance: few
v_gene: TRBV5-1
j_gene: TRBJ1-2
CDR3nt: TGCGCCAGCAGCTTGTCTTCCACGGGGAACTATGGCTACACCTTC
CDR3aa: CASSLSSTGNYGYTF

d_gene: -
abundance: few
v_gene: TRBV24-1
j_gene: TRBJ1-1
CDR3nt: TGTGCCACCAGTGATTCCGGTGAAGCTTTCTTT
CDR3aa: CATSDSGEAFF

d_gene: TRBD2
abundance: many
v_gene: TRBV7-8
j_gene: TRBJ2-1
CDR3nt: TGTGCCAGCAGCTTAACTAGCGGGGGGGAGGGCAATGAGCAGTTCTTC
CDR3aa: CASSLTSGGEGNEQFF

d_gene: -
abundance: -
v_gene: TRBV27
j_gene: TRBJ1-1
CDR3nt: TGTGCCAGCAGACCTCTACTGAACACTGAAGCTTTCTTT
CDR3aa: CASRPLLNTEAFF

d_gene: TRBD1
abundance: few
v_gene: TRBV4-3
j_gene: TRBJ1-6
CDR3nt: TGCGCCAGCAGGTTGACAGGGGGCGTTTCACCCCTCCACTTT
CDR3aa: CASRLTGGVSPLHF

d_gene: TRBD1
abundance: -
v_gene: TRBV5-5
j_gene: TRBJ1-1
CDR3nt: TGTGCCAGCAGCTTGGCCGACGCGCAGGGGGGCACTGAAGCTTTCTTT
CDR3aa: CASSLADAQGGTEAFF

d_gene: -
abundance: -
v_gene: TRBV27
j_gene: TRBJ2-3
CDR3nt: TGTGCCAGCAGTTTGGTGGGGAATAGCACAGATACGCAGTATTTT
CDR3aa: CASSLVGNSTDTQYF

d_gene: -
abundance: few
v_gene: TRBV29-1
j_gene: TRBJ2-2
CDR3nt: TGCAGCGTTGACAATCTTGGCACCGGGGAGCTGTTTTTT
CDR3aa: CSVDNLGTGELFF

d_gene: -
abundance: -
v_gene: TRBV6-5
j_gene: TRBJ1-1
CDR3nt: TGTGCCAGCAGGGGGAATTGGCAGGGGACTGAAGCTTTCTTT
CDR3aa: CASRGNWQGTEAFF

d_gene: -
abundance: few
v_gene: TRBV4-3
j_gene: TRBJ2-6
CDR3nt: TGCGCCAGCAGCCAAGAGGTCCTAGGGCACTCTGGGGCCAACGTCCTGACTTTC
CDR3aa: CASSQEVLGHSGANVLTF

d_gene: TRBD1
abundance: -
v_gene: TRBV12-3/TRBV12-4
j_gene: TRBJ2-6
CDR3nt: TGTGCCAGCTATCCCGGGACAGCCTCTGGGGCCAACGTCCTGACTTTC
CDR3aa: CASYPGTASGANVLTF

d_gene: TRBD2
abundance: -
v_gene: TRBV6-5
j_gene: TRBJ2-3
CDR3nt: TGTGCCAGCAGTAGTCTAGCGGGCGGCACAGATACGCAGTATTTT
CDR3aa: CASSSLAGGTDTQYF

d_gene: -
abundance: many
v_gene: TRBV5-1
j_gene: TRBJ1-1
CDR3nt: TGCGCCAGCAGCACCGGAGCATTGAATGAAGCTTTCTTT
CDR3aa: CASSTGALNEAFF

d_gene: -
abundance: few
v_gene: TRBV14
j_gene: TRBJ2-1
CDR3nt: TGTGCCAGCAGCCAATATAAAAGCTCCTACAATGAGCAGTTCTTC
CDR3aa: CASSQYKSSYNEQFF

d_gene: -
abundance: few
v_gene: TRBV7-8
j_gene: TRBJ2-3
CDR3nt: TGTGCCAGCAGCTTAAATGCAGGATGGGACACAGATACGCAGTATTTT
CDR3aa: CASSLNAGWDTDTQYF

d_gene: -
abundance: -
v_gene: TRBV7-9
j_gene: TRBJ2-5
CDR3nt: TGTGCCAGCAGCTTTGGGGCATGGGAGACCCAGTACTTC
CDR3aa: CASSFGAWETQYF

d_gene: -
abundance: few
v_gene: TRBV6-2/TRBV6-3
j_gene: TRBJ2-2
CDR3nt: TGTGCCAGCAGTTACCTCCCGTCGACAGGGAACACCGGGGAGCTGTTTTTT
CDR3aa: CASSYLPSTGNTGELFF

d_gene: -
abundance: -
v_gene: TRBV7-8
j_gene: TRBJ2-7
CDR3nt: TGTGCCAGCAGCTATCAGACGGTGGGCTACGAGCAGTACTTC
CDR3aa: CASSYQTVGYEQYF

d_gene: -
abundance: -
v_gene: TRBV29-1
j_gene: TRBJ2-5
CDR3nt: TGCAGCGTTTACAGTGAGACCCAGTACTTC
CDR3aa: CSVYSETQYF

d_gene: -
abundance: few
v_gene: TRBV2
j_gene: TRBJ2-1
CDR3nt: TGTGCCAGCAGCGGGGACCATCGTAACGAGCAGTTCTTC
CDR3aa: CASSGDHRNEQFF

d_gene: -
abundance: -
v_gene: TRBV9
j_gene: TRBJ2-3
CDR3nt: TGTGCCAGCAGCGAAGGGACCCCGGCCCCCGGTACGCAGTATTTT
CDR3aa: CASSEGTPAPGTQYF

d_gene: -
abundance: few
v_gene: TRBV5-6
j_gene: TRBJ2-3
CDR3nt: TGTGCCAGCAGCTTGCCGGCTGGGGCTCCAGATACGCAGTATTTT
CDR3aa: CASSLPAGAPDTQYF

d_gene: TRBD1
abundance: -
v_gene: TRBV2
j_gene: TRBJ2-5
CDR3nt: TGTGCCAGCAGTCGACCCGGGACAGGGGGTATAGAGACCCAGTACTTC
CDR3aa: CASSRPGTGGIETQYF

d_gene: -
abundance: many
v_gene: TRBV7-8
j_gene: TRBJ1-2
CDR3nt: TGTGCCAGCAGCTCAGGCCTCGCGCCCGACTATGGCTACACCTTC
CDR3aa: CASSSGLAPDYGYTF

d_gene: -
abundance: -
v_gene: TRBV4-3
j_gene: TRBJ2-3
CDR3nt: TGCGCCAGCAGCCAAGATAGAGGGGCCAGCACAGATACGCAGTATTTT
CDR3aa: CASSQDRGASTDTQYF

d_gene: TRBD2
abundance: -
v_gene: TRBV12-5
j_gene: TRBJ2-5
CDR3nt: TGTGCTAGTGGTTTGTTAGCGGGGGGATACCAAGAGACCCAGTACTTC
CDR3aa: CASGLLAGGYQETQYF

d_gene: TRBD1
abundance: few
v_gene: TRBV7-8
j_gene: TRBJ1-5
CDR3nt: TGTGCCAGCAGCTTACAGGGGGCGATGAGCAATCAGCCCCAGCATTTT
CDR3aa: CASSLQGAMSNQPQHF

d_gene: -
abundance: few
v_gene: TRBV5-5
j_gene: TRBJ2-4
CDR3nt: TGTGCCAGCAGCTTGGAGAACAGCATTCAGTACTTC
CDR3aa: CASSLENSIQYF

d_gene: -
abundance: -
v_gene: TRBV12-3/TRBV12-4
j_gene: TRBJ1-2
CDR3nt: TGTGCCAGCAGGGGCAGGGCTCCTGGCTACACCTTC
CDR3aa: CASRGRAPGYTF

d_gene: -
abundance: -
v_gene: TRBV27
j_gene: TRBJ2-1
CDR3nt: TGTGCCAGCAGTGTTTCGACTACTTCCCGCGAGCAGTTCTTC
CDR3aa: CASSVSTTSREQFF

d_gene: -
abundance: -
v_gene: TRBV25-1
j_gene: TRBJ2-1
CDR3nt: TGTGCCAGCAGTGATCCCCTGGCGAGCTCCTACAATGAGCAGTTCTTC
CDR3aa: CASSDPLASSYNEQFF

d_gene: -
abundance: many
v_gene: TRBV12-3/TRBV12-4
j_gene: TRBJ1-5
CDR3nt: TGTGCCAGCAGTTTTTGGGGAGTGAATCAGCCCCAGCATTTT
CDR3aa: CASSFWGVNQPQHF

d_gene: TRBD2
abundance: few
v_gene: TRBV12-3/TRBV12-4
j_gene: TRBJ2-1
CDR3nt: TGTGCCAGCAGCCGACCCCGGGGGCGGGGGGGCTACAATGAGCAGTTCTTC
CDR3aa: CASSRPRGRGGYNEQFF

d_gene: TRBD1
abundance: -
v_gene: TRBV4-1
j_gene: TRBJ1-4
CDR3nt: TGCGCCAGCAGCCAAGGACAGGGAATATTGTTTTTT
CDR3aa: CASSQGQGILFF

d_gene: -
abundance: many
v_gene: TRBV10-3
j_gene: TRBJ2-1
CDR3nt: TGTGCCATCAGTGATTCGGCAGGGCAGAGCAATGAGCAGTTCTTC
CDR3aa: CAISDSAGQSNEQFF

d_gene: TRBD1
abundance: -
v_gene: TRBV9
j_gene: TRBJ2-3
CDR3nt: TGTGCCAGCAGGAGGGGAGACAGGGGCACAGATACGCAGTATTTT
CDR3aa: CASRRGDRGTDTQYF